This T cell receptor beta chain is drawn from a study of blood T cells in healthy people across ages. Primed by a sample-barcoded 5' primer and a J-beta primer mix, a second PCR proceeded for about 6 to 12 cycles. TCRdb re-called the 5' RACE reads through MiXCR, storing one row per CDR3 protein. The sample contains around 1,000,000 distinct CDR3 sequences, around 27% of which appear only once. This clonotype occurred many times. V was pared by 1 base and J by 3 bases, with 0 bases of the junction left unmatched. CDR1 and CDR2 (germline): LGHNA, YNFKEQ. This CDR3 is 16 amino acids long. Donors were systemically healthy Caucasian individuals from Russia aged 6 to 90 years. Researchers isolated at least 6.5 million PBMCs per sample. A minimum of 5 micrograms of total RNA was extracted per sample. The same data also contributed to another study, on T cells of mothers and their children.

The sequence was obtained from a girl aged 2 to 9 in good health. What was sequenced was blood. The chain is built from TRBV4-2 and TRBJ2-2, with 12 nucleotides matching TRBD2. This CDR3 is CASSQGLAGDTGELFF. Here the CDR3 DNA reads TGTGCCAGCAGCCAAGGACTAGCGGGGGACACCGGGGAGCTGTTTTTT.